These T cell receptor beta chains were read from a single sample in a study of identical twins. TCRdb called the 5' RACE reads again in MiXCR, with one record for every CDR3 protein. The sample shows about 660,000 distinct CDR3 sequences, around 8.3% of them seen only once. This sample was also put to use in a study of yellow fever vaccine responses in identical twins.

What was sequenced was PBMCs. Source of these receptors: a woman aged 18-29 years in good health. CDR3s include the opening cysteine and the closing phenylalanine or tryptophan. Each record gives: V gene, J gene, D gene, clone size, CDR3 protein, CDR3 DNA. The D gene is left open where the match is weak. Rows may omit the clone size; those that give it use once, few, many or a size class.

TRBV6-5	TRBJ2-5	TRBD2	few	CASSYFLAGEETQYF	TGTGCCAGCAGTTACTTCCTGGCGGGAGAAGAGACCCAGTACTTC
TRBV6-7	TRBJ2-1	TRBD1	NA	CASSYYRGCPFF	TGTGCCAGCAGTTACTACAGGGGATGTCCGTTCTTC
TRBV21-1	TRBJ2-3	NA	NA	CASSYLKGNCTDTQYF	TGTGCCAGCAGCTACCTAAAGGGGAATTGCACAGATACGCAGTATTTT
TRBV6-1	TRBJ1-4	NA	few	CASRRGQSNEKLFF	TGTGCCAGCAGACGCGGACAGTCAAATGAAAAACTGTTTTTT
TRBV7-2	TRBJ2-1	NA	few	CASSLPPQNEQFF	TGTGCCAGCAGCTTACCTCCTCAGAATGAGCAGTTCTTC
TRBV7-8	TRBJ2-7	TRBD2	NA	CASSPRDSGYSYEQYF	TGTGCCAGCAGCCCGCGTGATAGCGGGTACTCCTACGAGCAGTACTTC
TRBV7-8	TRBJ2-2	TRBD2	few	CASSLGGLGLVGELFF	TGTGCCAGCAGCCTAGGGGGACTAGGACTCGTCGGGGAGCTGTTTTTT
TRBV30	TRBJ1-2	NA	few	CAWNSGLGDLYTF	TGTGCCTGGAATTCGGGGTTGGGGGACCTCTACACCTTC
TRBV20-1	TRBJ2-7	TRBD1	many	CSASDRVLDIGEQYF	TGCAGTGCTAGCGACAGGGTATTAGACATCGGCGAGCAGTACTTC
TRBV20-1	TRBJ2-7	TRBD2	few	CSASALAGPYEQYF	TGCAGTGCTAGCGCTCTAGCGGGGCCCTACGAGCAGTACTTC
TRBV2	TRBJ2-2	NA	many	CASSEALGSTGELFF	TGTGCCAGCAGTGAAGCTTTGGGGTCCACCGGGGAGCTGTTTTTT
TRBV7-2	TRBJ2-7	NA	many	CASSLFSNEQYF	TGTGCCAGCAGCTTATTCAGTAACGAGCAGTACTTC
TRBV10-3	TRBJ2-1	TRBD2	few	CAISDRGDTEQFF	TGTGCCATCAGTGATCGGGGGGATACTGAGCAGTTCTTC
TRBV5-1	TRBJ2-1	NA	NA	CASSLGKEGNEQFF	TGCGCCAGCAGCTTGGGGAAGGAGGGCAATGAGCAGTTCTTC
TRBV29-1	TRBJ2-3	TRBD2	NA	CSVPGTRGVADTQYF	TGCAGCGTTCCCGGGACTAGGGGCGTAGCAGATACGCAGTATTTT
TRBV12-3/TRBV12-4	TRBJ2-1	NA	many	CASSPDSREYNEQFF	TGTGCCAGCAGTCCGGACAGTAGGGAGTACAATGAGCAGTTCTTC
TRBV18	TRBJ1-1	NA	few	CASSPLSGETEAFF	TGTGCCAGCTCACCCCTATCCGGGGAGACTGAAGCTTTCTTT
TRBV5-1	TRBJ2-7	NA	many	CASSLEDVGSSYEQYF	TGCGCCAGCAGCTTGGAAGACGTAGGCAGCTCCTACGAGCAGTACTTC
TRBV4-3	TRBJ2-1	NA	NA	CASSQHRVGIYNEQFF	TGCGCCAGCAGCCAACACAGGGTAGGAATTTACAATGAGCAGTTCTTC
TRBV28	TRBJ1-6	NA	few	CASSLVGVTNNSPLHF	TGTGCCAGCAGTTTGGTCGGGGTTACGAATAATTCACCCCTCCACTTT
TRBV24-1	TRBJ2-1	NA	many	CATSGGGAYNEQFF	TGTGCCACCAGTGGGGGGGGCGCCTACAATGAGCAGTTCTTC
TRBV7-2	TRBJ2-2	TRBD2	few	CASSLGLVSGELFF	TGTGCCAGCAGCTTGGGACTAGTCTCCGGGGAGCTGTTTTTT
TRBV12-3/TRBV12-4	TRBJ1-1	NA	many	CASSLESPVRRDTEAFF	TGTGCCAGCAGTTTAGAGAGCCCGGTGAGGCGAGACACTGAAGCTTTCTTT
TRBV20-1	TRBJ1-4	TRBD1	NA	CSASLDRVEKLFF	TGCAGTGCTAGCCTGGACAGGGTTGAAAAACTGTTTTTT
TRBV5-6	TRBJ2-7	TRBD1	NA	CASTNVGQGFEQYF	TGTGCCAGCACTAACGTGGGACAGGGGTTTGAGCAGTACTTC
TRBV5-1	TRBJ2-3	NA	many	CASSLGGRTDTQYF	TGCGCCAGCAGCTTGGGGGGACGGACAGATACGCAGTATTTT
TRBV6-5	TRBJ2-7	NA	few	CASSYRDLSYEQYF	TGTGCCAGCAGTTACAGGGACCTCTCCTACGAGCAGTACTTC
TRBV4-3	TRBJ2-3	NA	many	CASSGVGTDTQYF	TGCGCCAGCAGCGGAGTGGGCACAGATACGCAGTATTTT
TRBV7-2	TRBJ2-5	TRBD1	NA	CASSLAVGTGALIQYF	TGTGCCAGCAGCTTAGCCGTCGGGACAGGGGCCTTGATCCAGTACTTC
TRBV27	TRBJ2-5	TRBD2	NA	CASSSTGRPRETQYF	TGTGCCAGCAGTTCCACCGGGAGGCCCCGGGAGACCCAGTACTTC
TRBV5-1	TRBJ2-7	TRBD1	many	CASSLRGPSYEQYF	TGCGCCAGCAGCTTGAGGGGGCCGTCCTACGAGCAGTACTTC
TRBV9	TRBJ2-2	NA	NA	CASSVVAAGVPGELFF	TGTGCCAGCAGCGTAGTAGCGGCAGGGGTTCCCGGGGAGCTGTTTTTT
TRBV29-1	TRBJ2-1	TRBD2	NA	CSVVLGGGKWSYNEQFF	TGCAGCGTTGTTCTGGGCGGGGGAAAATGGTCCTACAATGAGCAGTTCTTC
TRBV20-1	TRBJ2-7	TRBD1	few	CSASQDRGTPWAQYF	TGCAGTGCTAGTCAGGACAGGGGAACTCCCTGGGCGCAGTACTTC
TRBV3-1	TRBJ2-1	TRBD2	many	CASSQTSGRASHNEQFF	TGTGCCAGCAGCCAGACTAGCGGGAGGGCTTCCCACAATGAGCAGTTCTTC
TRBV12-3/TRBV12-4	TRBJ2-7	NA	NA	CASSKGSTYEQYF	TGTGCCAGCAGTAAGGGCTCAACCTACGAGCAGTACTTC
TRBV7-2	TRBJ1-2	TRBD1	NA	CASSHRQGARGYTF	TGTGCCAGCAGCCACCGACAGGGGGCGCGTGGCTACACCTTC